This TCR beta chain is from a study of PD-L1 blockade in urothelial cancer. Sample time point: pretreatment peripheral blood. Assay used: immunoSEQ multiplex PCR; TCRdb lists only in-frame clones, some missing. Of approximately 50,000 clones in the sample, more than 75% are singletons; the top ten hold over 1%. Sequences were derived from PBMCs, sampled around atezolizumab (anti-PD-L1) treatment. This TCR was recovered from a man aged 50-60 years with urothelial cancer.

The CDR3, as DNA: TGCGCCAGCAGCCAAGCTTTGGGGGCCACAGATACGCAGTATTTT. This gives the protein CASSQALGATDTQYF. The rearrangement links TRBV4-3 to TRBJ2-3; a possible D gene is TRBD1 (6 bases). The CDR3 length is 15 residues. The V gene lost 1 base and the J gene lost 2 bases, with 10 bases spanning the gap. Per germline, CDR1 LGHNA and CDR2 YSLEER.